The clone carrying this T cell receptor beta chain was seen at least ten times. Antigen unknown. This sample was included in a study of T cells after yellow fever vaccination. Study-wide context: Fractions of low cell number were prepared using SMART-Seq v4 Ultra Low Input.

Study outcomes and limitations: CD4 and CD8 compartments shared a small share of clonotypes.

TCRdb redid the calling of the 5' RACE reads with MiXCR, one entry per CDR3 protein. This table holds around 300,000 distinct CDR3 sequences, 3.5% to 5% found once. Germline CDR1 SEHNR, CDR2 FQNEAQ (reference sequence). This CDR3 spans 14 amino acids. V lost 7 bases to trimming and J lost 0 bases, with 9 bases between them. The sample was PBMCs, taken 15 days after the yellow fever booster vaccination. This chain uses TRBV7-9 with TRBJ2-2; D not resolved. The source of this sequence is a young man who received the YFV17D yellow fever vaccine. The chain's CDR3 is CASILTANTGELFF. DNA of the CDR3: TGTGCCAGCATCCTTACTGCGAACACCGGGGAGCTGTTTTTT. Filled out from reference TRBV7-9 and TRBJ2-2, the complete variable domain reads DTGVSQNPRHKITKRGQNVTFRCDPISEHNRLYWYRQTLGQGPEFLTYFQNEAQLEKSRLLSDRFSAERPKGSFSTLEIQRTEQGDSAMYLCASILTANTGELFFGEGSRLTVL.